One and the same sample provided the 31 T cell receptor beta chains below, sequenced in a study of cytomegalovirus exposure and HLA in healthy donors. The PCR used 60 Vbeta and 13 Jbeta primers. Sequenced by immunoSEQ multiplex PCR; TCRdb stores in-frame clones only, minus some. The sample includes roughly 250,000 clones, roughly two thirds of them seen just once. The sequencing input was PBMCs. These receptors were obtained from a female donor in good health and CMV-seronegative.

The chain uses TRBV5-6 and TRBJ2-7, with 8 bases that match TRBD1. Germline values: CDR1 SGHDT, CDR2 YYEEEE. There are 14 residues in the CDR3. After removal of 2 bases from V and 3 bases from J, the junction contained 4 bases not matched to a gene. Written as DNA, the CDR3 is TGTGCCAGCAGCTTAACCGGACAGGGCTACGAGCAGTACTTC. Translation: CASSLTGQGYEQYF.

The chain joins TRBV28 to TRBJ1-3, with D perhaps TRBD1 (5 bases). The CDR3 is made up of 15 amino acids. Deletions cut 6 bases from V and 4 bases from J, with 16 bases between. Germline lookup yields CDR1 MDHEN and CDR2 SYDVKM. The CDR3 protein is CASSPAVGLGNTIYF. Written as DNA, the CDR3 is TGTGCCAGCAGCCCCGCCGTGGGGCTCGGAAACACCATATATTTT. The entire variable domain, with the rest obtained from reference TRBV28 and TRBJ1-3, is as follows: DVKVTQSSRYLVKRTGEKVFLECVQDMDHENMFWYRQDPGLGLRLIYFSYDVKMKEKGDIPEGYSVSREKKERFSLILESASTNQTSMYLCASSPAVGLGNTIYFGEGSWLTVV.

The CDR3 region is CASSQDRGLAYEQYF. The CDR3 DNA reads TGCGCCAGCAGCCAAGATAGGGGACTCGCCTACGAGCAGTACTTC. The J gene is TRBJ2-7, the V gene TRBV4-1, with a possible D match to TRBD2 (6 bases). Germline V CDR1 and CDR2: MGHRA, YSYEKL. Trimming removed 0 bases from V and 2 bases from J, with 11 bases in between. The length of the CDR3 is 15 residues.

Concerning this clone itself: Germline is not matched at one junction end, which may reflect a read error. The CDR3 spells CSSSLLPTTSLSSYEQYF. Written as DNA, the CDR3 is TGTTCCAGCAGCTTACTTCCTACGACTTCCCTTAGCTCCTACGAGCAGTACTTC. The chain recombines TRBV7-9 with TRBJ2-7; no clear D gene. The germline CDR1 and CDR2 sequences are SEHNR and FQNEAQ (reference sequence). The CDR3 contains 18 residues.

The V and J genes are TRBV7-9 and TRBJ2-7; D call uncertain. V gave up 2 bases and J gave up 6 bases, with 23 bases separating them. Germline values: CDR1 SEHNR, CDR2 FQNEAQ (reference sequence). CDR3 size: 17 residues. CDR3 amino acids: CASSLIGPALGLSEQYF. The CDR3 coding sequence is TGTGCCAGCAGCTTAATTGGGCCGGCATTAGGTCTCTCCGAGCAGTACTTC.

This clone has more than one count but fewer than ten. This chain connects TRBV2 to TRBJ1-1; 7 bases agree with TRBD1. J gave up 4 bases and V 7 bases, and 6 bases lay outside the gene matches. Germline-derived CDR1 and CDR2 are SNHLY and FYNNEI. CDR3 length equals 13 residues. CDR3 region: CASNNRGGTEAFF. The CDR3 bases are TGTGCCAGCAACAACAGGGGTGGCACTGAAGCTTTCTTT.

Comments on this clone: The same CDR3 arises from other DNA sequences in this sample as well. As DNA, the CDR3 is TGCAGTGCTAGGGGAGGGGAGACCCAGTACTTC. This codes for CSARGGETQYF. The V call is TRBV20-1, the J call TRBJ2-5; 7 bases fit TRBD2. The length of the CDR3 is 11 residues. V shed 3 bases and J 5 bases; nucleotides not matched to a gene: 0. Germline CDR1 reads DFQATT; CDR2 reads SNEGSKA (reference sequence).

This chain connects TRBV5-8 to TRBJ1-1; TRBD1 matches 10 bases. The CDR3 is made up of 14 amino acids. The junction had 8 bases not matched to a gene; V was cut back by 2 bases and J by 10 bases. The germline gives CDR1 SGHTS, CDR2 YDEGEE. The CDR3 DNA reads as TGTGCCAGCAGCTTCCCGGGACAGGGGCGCGGAGCTTTCTTT. This codes for CASSFPGQGRGAFF. The complete variable domain, with remaining parts taken from reference TRBV5-8 and TRBJ1-1, reads EAGVTQSPTHLIKTRGQQATLRCSPISGHTSVYWYQQALGLGLQFLLWYDEGEERNRGNFPPRFSGRQFPNYSSELNVNALELEDSALYLCASSFPGQGRGAFFGQGTRLTVV.

This clone was seen just once. This chain links TRBV9 with TRBJ2-2; D remains unclear. This CDR3 comprises 15 residues. The V and J ends lost 0 bases and 3 bases respectively, with 9 bases between them. Per germline, CDR1 SGDLS and CDR2 YYNGEE. The CDR3 DNA reads as TGTGCCAGCAGCGTAGTAGGCGGATACACCGGGGAGCTGTTTTTT. This gives the protein CASSVVGGYTGELFF.

The J gene is TRBJ2-7, the V gene TRBV7-9; TRBD1 is a possible D gene (6 bases). Germline CDR1 SEHNR, CDR2 FQNEAQ (reference sequence). The length of the CDR3 is 15 residues. V was shortened by 3 bases and J by 0 bases, with 12 bases between the two germline ends. CDR3 sequence (DNA): TGTGCCAGCAGCTTCGTCCGGGACAACTCCTACGAGCAGTACTTC. It yields the protein CASSFVRDNSYEQYF.

The gene calls are TRBV7-2 and TRBJ2-3, with 9 bases fitting TRBD1. J gave up 3 bases and V 6 bases, and 4 bases lay outside the gene matches. The CDR3 has 14 residues. The germline V gene encodes CDR1 SGHTA and CDR2 FQGNSA. The CDR3 bases are TGTGCCAGCAGGACAGACAGGGGGACAGATACGCAGTATTTT. Translating gives CASRTDRGTDTQYF.

The chain combines TRBV4-1 with TRBJ2-5, with TRBD2 identical over 8 bases. The CDR3 is made up of 14 amino acids. Germline CDR1 reads MGHRA; CDR2 reads YSYEKL. The V gene end was trimmed by 1 base and the J gene end by 10 bases; junction bases not matched to a gene: 8. This CDR3 is CASSQVPGGFGQYF. The CDR3 bases are TGCGCCAGCAGCCAAGTGCCGGGAGGGTTTGGCCAGTACTTC.

This chain links TRBV7-2 with TRBJ1-4; 7 bases align to TRBD1. This CDR3 has 15 residues. V dropped 0 bases and J dropped 5; count of bases not matched to a gene: 3. Germline V gene sequence: CDR1 SGHTA, CDR2 FQGNSA. The CDR3 bases are TGTGCCAGCAGCTTAGCAGGGGGCTACAATGAAAAACTGTTTTTT. Translated, it gives CASSLAGGYNEKLFF.

The gene calls are TRBV5-1 and TRBJ1-4, with unresolved D. The length of the CDR3 is 16 residues. V dropped 4 bases and J dropped 4 bases, with 17 bases sitting between them. Germline CDR1 reads SGHRS; CDR2 reads YFSETQ. The CDR3 coding sequence is TGCGCCAGCAGCCCCCTAGTCGGCCAGAATAATGAAAAACTGTTTTTT. This encodes CASSPLVGQNNEKLFF.

This rearrangement joins TRBV6-6 to TRBJ2-1; D perhaps matches TRBD2 (6 bases). Germline loops: CDR1 MNHNY, CDR2 SVGAGI (reference sequence). The ends were cut back, 6 bases at V and 0 bases at J, with 12 bases in the middle. CDR3 size: 15 residues. As DNA, the CDR3 is TGTGCCAGCAGCCGGGACTCCAGCTCCTACAATGAGCAGTTCTTC. It specifies CASSRDSSSYNEQFF.

V usage is TRBV2 and J usage is TRBJ2-5; TRBD1 agrees at 7 bases. V was pared by 4 bases and J by 5 bases, with 10 bases of the junction left unmatched. Germline V gene data show CDR1 as SNHLY and CDR2 as FYNNEI. The CDR3 is 15 residues long. The CDR3 DNA follows: TGTGCCAGCAGTGGAACAGGGGCGAGGGGGGAGACCCAGTACTTC. It codes for CASSGTGARGETQYF.

The table lists this clone with a count of one. The rearrangement joins TRBV19 to TRBJ2-7, with 12 nucleotides matching TRBD2. V shed 3 bases, J shed 3 bases, and the junction held 18 bases outside the gene matches. Germline V gene lookup returns CDR1 LNHDA and CDR2 SQIVND (reference sequence). The CDR3 consists of 20 residues. CDR3 DNA sequence: TGTGCCAGTAGTATTTTTTGGGACACAGGGACTAGCGGGCGTAACTACGAGCAGTACTTC. It yields the protein CASSIFWDTGTSGRNYEQYF. Full variable domain (outside the CDR3, taken from reference TRBV19 and TRBJ2-7): DGGITQSPKYLFRKEGQNVTLSCEQNLNHDAMYWYRQDPGQGLRLIYYSQIVNDFQKGDIAEGYSVSREKKESFPLTVTSAQKNPTAFYLCASSIFWDTGTSGRNYEQYFGPGTRLTVT.

The V call is TRBV7-9, the J call TRBJ2-5; D possibly corresponds to TRBD1 (5 bases). The CDR3 totals 11 residues. Germline CDR1 and CDR2: SEHNR and FQNEAQ (reference sequence). V gave up 3 bases and J gave up 9 bases, with 8 bases separating them. This chain's CDR3 is CASSFDSPQYF. CDR3 DNA: TGTGCCAGCAGCTTCGACAGCCCCCAGTACTTC.

V and J are TRBV11-2 and TRBJ2-7, with 11 nucleotides matching TRBD2. The trim removed 5 bases at V and 6 bases at J, leaving 6 bases unmatched. Germline CDR1 and CDR2: SGHAT and FQNNGV. There are 14 residues in the CDR3. The CDR3 here is CASSPLAGVGEQYF. The CDR3 nucleotides are TGTGCCAGCAGCCCACTAGCGGGAGTCGGCGAGCAGTACTTC.

This chain connects TRBV2 to TRBJ2-7; TRBD2 is a possible D gene (5 bases). The germline V gene encodes CDR1 SNHLY and CDR2 FYNNEI. CDR3 length: 13 residues. V lost 10 bases and J 0 bases, leaving 13 bases between the germline ends. CDR3 sequence (DNA): TGTGCCACCCAGAGGGATTACTCCTACGAGCAGTACTTC. Protein: CATQRDYSYEQYF.

This chain uses TRBV30 with TRBJ2-7; TRBD2 is a possible D gene (7 bases). The CDR3 loop spans 13 amino acids. CDR1 is GTSNPN, CDR2 SVGIG, per germline (reference sequence). The V gene lost 7 bases and the J gene lost 4 bases, with 17 bases spanning the gap. The CDR3 DNA sequence: TGTGCCTCCCTAGAGGGGGGGCCGTACGAGCAGTACTTC. This gives the protein CASLEGGPYEQYF.

This clone was observed a handful of times. V usage is TRBV30 and J usage is TRBJ1-5; 7 bases map to TRBD1. Germline-derived CDR1 and CDR2 are GTSNPN and SVGIG (reference sequence). This CDR3 is 15 amino acids long. V was clipped by 3 bases and J by 3 bases; unmatched bases: 8. CDR3 in amino acids: CAWRPAGGHNQPQHF. DNA of the CDR3: TGTGCCTGGAGGCCGGCAGGGGGTCACAATCAGCCCCAGCATTTT.

The V and J genes are TRBV7-9 and TRBJ2-2; 15 positions agree with TRBD2. This CDR3 is 16 amino acids long. Germline V gene sequence: CDR1 SEHNR, CDR2 FQNEAQ (reference sequence). V was clipped by 6 bases and J by 7 bases; unmatched bases: 6. CDR3: CASSYGTSGRNGELFF. As DNA, the CDR3 is TGTGCCAGCAGTTATGGGACTAGCGGGAGGAACGGGGAGCTGTTTTTT.

The genes are TRBV18 and TRBJ2-7; D is unclear. In germline, CDR1 is KGHSH, CDR2 LQKENI. V was shortened by 3 bases and J by 1 base, with 7 bases between the two germline ends. The CDR3 is 13 residues long. The DNA of the CDR3 is TGTGCCAGCTCACCGGCGGAGTCCTACGAGCAGTACTTC. Residues: CASSPAESYEQYF.

The chain has TRBV10-1 and TRBJ2-7, with D uncertain. This CDR3 contains 13 residues. Per germline, CDR1 WNHNN and CDR2 SYGVQD (reference sequence). V was shortened by 6 bases and J by 2 bases, with 11 bases between the two germline ends. The CDR3 spells CASSAGSTYEQYF. CDR3 nucleotides: TGCGCCAGCAGCGCCGGGTCTACCTACGAGCAGTACTTC.

In its sample, this clone was seen a few times. The chain couples TRBV10-3 to TRBJ1-4, with a weak D call TRBD1 (6 bases). V was pared by 2 bases and J by 5 bases, with 15 bases between. The CDR3 has 16 amino acids. Germline V gives CDR1 ENHRY, CDR2 SYGVKD. CDR3 in DNA: TGTGCCATCAGTGAGACAGGGAAGGGAACGAATGAAAAACTGTTTTTT. Its protein product is CAISETGKGTNEKLFF.

This clone was recorded a few times. The chain is built from TRBV6-1 and TRBJ2-7; TRBD2 matches 9 bases. The CDR3 length is 13 residues. J was trimmed by 2 bases and V by 8 bases; bases with no gene match: 4. Germline V gene sequence: CDR1 MNHNS, CDR2 SASEGT. This CDR3 reads CASGSGGTYEQYF. The CDR3 DNA is TGTGCCAGCGGTAGCGGGGGAACCTACGAGCAGTACTTC.

The rearrangement joins TRBV5-1 to TRBJ2-1; 7 bases line up with TRBD2. The CDR3 is 17 amino acids. V was pared by 0 bases and J by 0 bases, with 6 bases of the junction left unmatched. Germline V gives CDR1 SGHRS, CDR2 YFSETQ. The CDR3 loop is CASSLVGRGSSYNEQFF. CDR3 nucleotides: TGCGCCAGCAGCTTGGTGGGGCGGGGGAGCTCCTACAATGAGCAGTTCTTC.

The genes are TRBV11-3 and TRBJ2-1, with 8 bases that match TRBD2. The length of the CDR3 is 16 residues. Germline loops: CDR1 SGHNT, CDR2 YENEEA. Trimming at V came to 5 bases and at J to 6 bases, leaving 12 bases not matched to a gene. CDR3 sequence reads: CASSPRDGRAFNEQFF. The CDR3 coding sequence is TGTGCCAGCAGCCCCAGGGACGGGAGGGCCTTCAATGAGCAGTTCTTC.

This clone appeared a single time. The gene calls are TRBV4-2 and TRBJ2-1, with 11 bases aligning to TRBD2. Germline values: CDR1 LGHNA, CDR2 YNFKEQ. CDR3 length: 16 amino acids. After removal of 3 bases from V and 3 bases from J, the junction contained 4 bases not matched to a gene. CDR3 amino acids: CASSHGTSGSYNEQFF. CDR3 DNA: TGTGCCAGCAGCCACGGAACTAGCGGGAGCTACAATGAGCAGTTCTTC.

As to this clone: A junction boundary mismatches the germline segment, possibly from a read error. Distinct nucleotide sequences in the sample also encode this CDR3. V usage is TRBV25-1 and J usage is TRBJ2-5; TRBD2 is a possible D gene (5 bases). Per germline, CDR1 MGHDK and CDR2 SYGVNS. The CDR3 sequence is 15 residues long. The CDR3: CASSDPLRVGETQYF. The CDR3 DNA reads TGCGCCAGCAGTGACCCCCTGCGGGTGGGAGAGACCCAGTACTTC.